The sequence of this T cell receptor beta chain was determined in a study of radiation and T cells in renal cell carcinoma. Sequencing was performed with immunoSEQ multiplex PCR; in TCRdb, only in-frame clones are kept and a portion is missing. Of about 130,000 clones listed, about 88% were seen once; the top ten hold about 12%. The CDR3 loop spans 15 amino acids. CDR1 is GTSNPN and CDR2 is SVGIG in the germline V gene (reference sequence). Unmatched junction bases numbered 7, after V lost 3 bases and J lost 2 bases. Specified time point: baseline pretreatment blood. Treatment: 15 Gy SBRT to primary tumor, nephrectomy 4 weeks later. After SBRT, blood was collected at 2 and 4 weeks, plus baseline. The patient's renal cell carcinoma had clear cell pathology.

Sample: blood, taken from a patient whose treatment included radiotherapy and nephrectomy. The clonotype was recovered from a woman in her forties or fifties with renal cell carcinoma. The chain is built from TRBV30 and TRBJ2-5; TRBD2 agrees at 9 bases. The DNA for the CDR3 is TGTGCCTGGAGAGAGGGCGGGGGGGCTCAAGAGACCCAGTACTTC. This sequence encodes CAWREGGGAQETQYF. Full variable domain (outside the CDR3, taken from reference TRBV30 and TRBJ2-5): SQTIHQWPATLVQPVGSPLSLECTVEGTSNPNLYWYRQAAGRGLQLLFYSVGIGQISSEVPQNLSASRPQDRQFILSSKKLLLSDSGFYLCAWREGGGAQETQYFGPGTRLLVL.